This record concerns one TCR beta chain sequence. This entry comes from a study of blood T cell repertoires in COVID-19. Overall study context: T cells, B-cell-depleted T cells, or PBMCs supplied cDNA or gDNA.

In the study's own analysis: Amplification from reference gene primers served as the basis for estimated nucleated cell counts. TCRdb keeps only in-frame clones here, not all; method: immunoSEQ multiplex PCR. The D gene and trimming were derived from the DNA, and the V and J assignments and clone size from that table. The sample shows 380,000 or so clones, approximately 88% of them seen only once. The CDR3 spans 12 residues. V was pared by 1 base and J by 13 bases, with 6 bases of the junction left unmatched. Germline V gene data show CDR1 as LGHNT and CDR2 as FRNRAP. Each participant's cohort was designated according to participant-reported clinical history.

The chain uses TRBV12-5 and TRBJ2-5; 7 nucleotides agree with TRBD1. Sequenced material: PBMCs or T cells enriched from blood (not recorded which). This TCR was sampled from a woman between 40 and 55 years old with acute COVID-19. The CDR3 loop is CASGLDRTGSYF. The CDR3 nucleotides are TGTGCTAGTGGTTTGGACCGGACAGGATCGTACTTC. Complete variable domain (other parts from reference TRBV12-5 and TRBJ2-5): DARVTQTPRHKVTEMGQEVTMRCQPILGHNTVFWYRQTMMQGLELLAYFRNRAPLDDSGMPKDRFSAEMPDATLATLKIQPSEPRDSAVYFCASGLDRTGSYFGPGTRLLVL.